This TCR beta chain was sequenced during a study of T cell responses to AZD1222 COVID-19 vaccine. V lost 6 bases to trimming and J lost 0 bases, with 17 bases between them. The CDR3 runs 16 residues. Per germline, CDR1 MDHEN and CDR2 SYDVKM. Method: immunoSEQ multiplex PCR; TCRdb's copy keeps in-frame clones and lacks some. The repertoire holds over 110,000 clones, with 80% to 95% as singletons. The source material was peripheral blood, sampled on day 0 of AZD1222 vaccination. The sequence derives from an adult in good health. The chain carries TRBV28 and TRBJ1-1; D gene uncertain. CDR3 sequence reads: CASSPRRAVVNTEAFF. CDR3 DNA: TGTGCCAGCAGCCCCCGGAGGGCGGTGGTGAACACTGAAGCTTTCTTT.